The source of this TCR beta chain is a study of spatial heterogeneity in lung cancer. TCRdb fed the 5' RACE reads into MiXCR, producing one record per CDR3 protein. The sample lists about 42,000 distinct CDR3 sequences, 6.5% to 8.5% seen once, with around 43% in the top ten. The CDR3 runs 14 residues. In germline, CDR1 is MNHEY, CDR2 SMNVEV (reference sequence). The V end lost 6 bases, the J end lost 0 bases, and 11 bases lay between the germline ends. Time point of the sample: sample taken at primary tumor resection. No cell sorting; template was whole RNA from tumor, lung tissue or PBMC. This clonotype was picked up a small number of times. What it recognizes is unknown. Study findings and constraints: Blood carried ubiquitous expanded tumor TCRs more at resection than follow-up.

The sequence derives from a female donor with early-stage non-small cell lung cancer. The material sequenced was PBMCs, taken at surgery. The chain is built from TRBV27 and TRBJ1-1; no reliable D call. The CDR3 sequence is CASSPTRLNTEAFF. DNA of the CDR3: TGTGCCAGCAGCCCTACGCGCCTGAACACTGAAGCTTTCTTT.